Below, 5 T cell receptor beta chains from the same sample are listed, as sequenced in a study of Tregs in tolerant kidney transplant recipients. Repertoires were generated with immunoSEQ multiplex PCR, while TCRdb's copy carries only in-frame clones and drops some. The table for this sample gives 15,000 or so clones. Recipients received nonmyeloablative bone marrow transplants from related graft donors, with transient mixed chimerism. This specimen consisted of CD8+ T cells from blood (PBMCs), obtained 6 months after the transplant. The receptors derive from a human patient who received a combined kidney and bone marrow transplant. Part of the T cells may come from the graft donor.

For this clone: The missing CDR3 end, 3 residues past where the read stops, is filled in from the germline J gene. This chain uses TRBV27 with TRBJ2-7; 9 nucleotides line up with TRBD2. Germline assignment: CDR1 MNHEY and CDR2 SMNVEV (reference sequence). After removal of 3 bases from V and 4 bases from J, the junction contained 1 base not matched to a gene. The CDR3 consists of 13 residues. CDR3 bases read: TGTGCCAGCAGTTTGACTAGCGGATACGAG. It codes for CASSLTSGYE. The full CDR3 protein reads CASSLTSGYEQYF.

Details on this clone: Read data end 3 residues before the CDR3 end; the end is taken from the germline J gene. This chain links TRBV28 with TRBJ2-3, with 9 positions matching TRBD2. Germline CDR1 and CDR2: MDHEN and SYDVKM. J lost 2 bases, V lost 4 bases, and 10 bases had no gene match. This CDR3 spans 17 amino acids. The CDR3 reads CASSSRLADVLTDTQYF. The part of the CDR3 DNA that was read is TGTGCCAGCAGTTCTCGACTAGCGGACGTCCTCACAGATACG. Based on the CDR3 plus reference TRBV28 and TRBJ2-3, the full variable domain is DVKVTQSSRYLVKRTGEKVFLECVQDMDHENMFWYRQDPGLGLRLIYFSYDVKMKEKGDIPEGYSVSREKKERFSLILESASTNQTSMYLCASSSRLADVLTDTQYFGPGTRLTVL.

CDR3 sequence: CASNERGLSYNEQFF. The sequenced part of the CDR3 DNA is TGTGCCAGCAACGAGCGGGGCCTCTCCTACAATGAG. V is TRBV7-9 and J is TRBJ2-1, with 7 bases that match TRBD2. The read stops 3 residues short of the end of the CDR3; the missing end is completed from the germline J gene. The CDR3 is 15 amino acids. Germline assignment: CDR1 SEHNR and CDR2 FQNEAQ (reference sequence). Trimming at V came to 7 bases and at J to 0 bases, leaving 6 bases not matched to a gene.

The covered CDR3 bases are TGTGCCAGCAGTTACCGGGACAGGGTCACTGAA. It specifies CASSYRDRVTE. The full CDR3 is CASSYRDRVTEAFF. The chain links TRBV6-2 or TRBV6-3 to TRBJ1-1; the match to TRBD1 covers 9 bases. The read ends 3 residues before the CDR3 terminus; that terminus is restored from the germline J gene. The junction had 2 bases not matched to a gene; V was cut back by 2 bases and J by 4 bases. The CDR3 sequence is 14 residues long. The germline CDR1 and CDR2 sequences are MNHEY and SVGEGT.

Turning to this clone: The read ends 3 residues early relative to the CDR3; the germline J gene fills the gap. The chain has TRBV10-3 and TRBJ1-2; maybe TRBD1 (6 bases). In germline, CDR1 is ENHRY, CDR2 SYGVKD. This CDR3 has 15 residues. V lost 2 bases to trimming and J lost 4 bases, with 14 bases between them. CDR3 loop: CAISEPDSPGYGYTF. Partial CDR3 DNA: TGTGCCATCAGTGAGCCGGACAGCCCTGGCTATGGC.